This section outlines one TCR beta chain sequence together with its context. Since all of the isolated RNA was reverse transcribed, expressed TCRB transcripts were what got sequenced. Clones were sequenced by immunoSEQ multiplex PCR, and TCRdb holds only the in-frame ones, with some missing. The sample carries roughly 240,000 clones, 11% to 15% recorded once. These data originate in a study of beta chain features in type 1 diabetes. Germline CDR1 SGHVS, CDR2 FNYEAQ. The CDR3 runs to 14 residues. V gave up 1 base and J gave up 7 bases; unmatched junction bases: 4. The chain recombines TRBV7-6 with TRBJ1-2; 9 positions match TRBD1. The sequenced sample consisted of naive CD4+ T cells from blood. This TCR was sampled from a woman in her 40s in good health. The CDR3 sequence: CASSLEDRGGGYTF. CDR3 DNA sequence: TGTGCCAGCAGCTTAGAGGACAGGGGCGGTGGCTACACCTTC.